This T cell receptor (beta chain) was observed in a study of T cells in Graves' hyperthyroidism and ophthalmopathy. The ends were cut back, 3 bases at V and 7 bases at J, with 19 bases in the middle. Germline assignment: CDR1 DFQATT and CDR2 SNEGSKA (reference sequence). CDR3 length: 15 amino acids. Findings and caveats of the study: Ophthalmopathy, as predicted by the model, came a median around 6.7 months after the prediction.

Uncontrolled infection, other autoimmune disease, pregnancy or lactation led to exclusion. Amplification of TCR beta CDR3 regions used RNA as the template. HTBI primers drove first-round RT-PCR of the TCR CDR3. MiXCR, run by TCRdb on the multiplex PCR reads, gives a single entry per CDR3 protein. The table records around 520,000 distinct CDR3 sequences, 13% to 15% of them present only once. This clonotype was detected a few times. The antigen remains undetermined. This receptor was identified in a woman aged 18-29 years with Graves' hyperthyroidism. Sequenced material: blood. The chain has TRBV20-1 and TRBJ1-5; the D gene is possibly TRBD1 (5 bases). The CDR3 bases are TGCAGTGCTAGCGTGGGGGGTACGGTGGGCCAGCCCCAGCATTTT. It encodes CSASVGGTVGQPQHF.